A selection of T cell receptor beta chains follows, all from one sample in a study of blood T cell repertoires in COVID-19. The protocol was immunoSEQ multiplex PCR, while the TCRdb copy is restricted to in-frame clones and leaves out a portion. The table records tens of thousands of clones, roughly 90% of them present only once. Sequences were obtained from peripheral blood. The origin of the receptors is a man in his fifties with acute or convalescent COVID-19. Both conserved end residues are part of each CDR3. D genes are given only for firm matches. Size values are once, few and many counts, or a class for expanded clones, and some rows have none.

CDR3nt: TGCGCCAGCAGCCCAGGACAGGGGCCTGGCTACACCTTC
CDR3aa: CASSPGQGPGYTF
len: 13
d_gene: TRBD1
j_gene: TRBJ1-2
v_gene: TRBV5-1
abundance: .

CDR3nt: TGCGCCAGCAGCCAAACTAGCGGGGGGGCCTACAATGAGCAGTTCTTC
CDR3aa: CASSQTSGGAYNEQFF
len: 16
d_gene: TRBD2
j_gene: TRBJ2-1
v_gene: TRBV4-1
abundance: .

CDR3nt: TGTGCCAGCAGTCAGGAGGGACACAATGAGCAGTTCTTC
CDR3aa: CASSQEGHNEQFF
len: 13
d_gene: .
j_gene: TRBJ2-1
v_gene: TRBV28
abundance: .

CDR3nt: TGCGCCAGCAGTGATCCCCCCCAGGGTGCGACCTACGAGCAGTACTTC
CDR3aa: CASSDPPQGATYEQYF
len: 16
d_gene: .
j_gene: TRBJ2-7
v_gene: TRBV10-2
abundance: .

CDR3nt: TGCAGCGCCTCGGGGAGGCTCACTGAAGCTTTCTTT
CDR3aa: CSASGRLTEAFF
len: 12
d_gene: .
j_gene: TRBJ1-1
v_gene: TRBV29-1
abundance: few

CDR3nt: TGTGCCAGCAGGGGCTTACAAGAGACCCAGTACTTC
CDR3aa: CASRGLQETQYF
len: 12
d_gene: .
j_gene: TRBJ2-5
v_gene: TRBV12-3/TRBV12-4
abundance: .

CDR3nt: TGTGCCAGCAGCGCGGGTTCGAGGGTGCACACTGAAGCTTTCTTT
CDR3aa: CASSAGSRVHTEAFF
len: 15
d_gene: .
j_gene: TRBJ1-1
v_gene: TRBV5-4
abundance: .

CDR3nt: TGTGCCAGCAGCTTCCTACTGAACACCGGGGAGCTGTTTTTT
CDR3aa: CASSFLLNTGELFF
len: 14
d_gene: .
j_gene: TRBJ2-2
v_gene: TRBV25-1
abundance: .

CDR3nt: TGTGCCAGTACAGGGAAACCCTACGAGCAGTACTTC
CDR3aa: CASTGKPYEQYF
len: 12
d_gene: .
j_gene: TRBJ2-7
v_gene: TRBV2
abundance: .

CDR3nt: TGTGCCAGCCGAACAGGGTCCTACGAGCAGTACTTC
CDR3aa: CASRTGSYEQYF
len: 12
d_gene: .
j_gene: TRBJ2-7
v_gene: TRBV6-6
abundance: .

CDR3nt: TGTGCCAGTGGGGACAGGGCAAATTCACCCCTCCACTTT
CDR3aa: CASGDRANSPLHF
len: 13
d_gene: TRBD1
j_gene: TRBJ1-6
v_gene: TRBV19
abundance: .

CDR3nt: TGCGCCAGCAGCCAACCTCCCGGGACAGCCTATGGCTACACCTTC
CDR3aa: CASSQPPGTAYGYTF
len: 15
d_gene: TRBD1
j_gene: TRBJ1-2
v_gene: TRBV4-1
abundance: .

CDR3nt: TGCGCCAGCAGCCCAACGAAGACAGACAGCTACTATGGCTACACCTTC
CDR3aa: CASSPTKTDSYYGYTF
len: 16
d_gene: .
j_gene: TRBJ1-2
v_gene: TRBV5-1
abundance: .

CDR3nt: TGTGCCAGCAGCTTATCCAGGGACACTGAAGCTTTCTTT
CDR3aa: CASSLSRDTEAFF
len: 13
d_gene: .
j_gene: TRBJ1-1
v_gene: TRBV7-2
abundance: .

CDR3nt: TGCGCCAGCAGCCGAGGACAGGGCCAGGGGGAGCAGTACTTC
CDR3aa: CASSRGQGQGEQYF
len: 14
d_gene: TRBD1
j_gene: TRBJ2-7
v_gene: TRBV5-1
abundance: .

CDR3nt: TGTGCCAGCAGTTATTCACCCGGGACAGCTGGAAACACCATATATTTT
CDR3aa: CASSYSPGTAGNTIYF
len: 16
d_gene: TRBD1
j_gene: TRBJ1-3
v_gene: TRBV6-5
abundance: .

CDR3nt: TGTGCCAGCAGGAAGGGGACAGCCTATGGCTACACCTTC
CDR3aa: CASRKGTAYGYTF
len: 13
d_gene: TRBD1
j_gene: TRBJ1-2
v_gene: TRBV12-3/TRBV12-4
abundance: .

CDR3nt: TGTGCCAGTAGGGACAGGGCAAACTATGGCTACACCTTC
CDR3aa: CASRDRANYGYTF
len: 13
d_gene: TRBD1
j_gene: TRBJ1-2
v_gene: TRBV19
abundance: .

CDR3nt: TGTGCCAGCAGTGAAAGGGGGCGCGATGGCTACACCTTC
CDR3aa: CASSERGRDGYTF
len: 13
d_gene: TRBD1
j_gene: TRBJ1-2
v_gene: TRBV6-1
abundance: .

CDR3nt: TGTGCCAGCAGCTCTTATGGGACAGAAAAATCGCCATATGGCTACACCTTC
CDR3aa: CASSSYGTEKSPYGYTF
len: 17
d_gene: TRBD1
j_gene: TRBJ1-2
v_gene: TRBV11-2
abundance: .

CDR3nt: TGTGCCAGCAGGCTGGGCAAAGGTTTAGGAAACACCATATATTTT
CDR3aa: CASRLGKGLGNTIYF
len: 15
d_gene: .
j_gene: TRBJ1-3
v_gene: TRBV7-8
abundance: .

CDR3nt: TGTGCCAGCTCACCCCCCGACATTCGCTACGAGCAGTACTTC
CDR3aa: CASSPPDIRYEQYF
len: 14
d_gene: .
j_gene: TRBJ2-7
v_gene: TRBV18
abundance: .

CDR3nt: TGCGCCAGCAGTGAGTCGTTCAGATTCACAGATACGCAGTATTTT
CDR3aa: CASSESFRFTDTQYF
len: 15
d_gene: .
j_gene: TRBJ2-3
v_gene: TRBV10-2
abundance: .

CDR3nt: TGTGCCTGGTCCTACGGGGCGGGGGAGACCCAGTACTTC
CDR3aa: CAWSYGAGETQYF
len: 13
d_gene: .
j_gene: TRBJ2-5
v_gene: TRBV30
abundance: once

CDR3nt: TGTGCCAGCAGCTTAATGGGGACAGGGGGCACTGAAGCTTTCTTT
CDR3aa: CASSLMGTGGTEAFF
len: 15
d_gene: TRBD1
j_gene: TRBJ1-1
v_gene: TRBV7-9
abundance: .

CDR3nt: TGTGCCAGCAGTTCCCAAAGGGGCAATGAGCAGTTCTTC
CDR3aa: CASSSQRGNEQFF
len: 13
d_gene: .
j_gene: TRBJ2-1
v_gene: TRBV12-3/TRBV12-4
abundance: .

CDR3nt: TGTGCCAGTAGTATAGAATTTACGACAGGACGTCAGCCCCAGCATTTT
CDR3aa: CASSIEFTTGRQPQHF
len: 16
d_gene: .
j_gene: TRBJ1-5
v_gene: TRBV19
abundance: .